This T cell receptor beta chain was captured in a study of T cells in Graves' hyperthyroidism and ophthalmopathy. The PBMCs had their origin in approximately 10 ml of fresh peripheral blood. Researchers took RNA transcripts and amplified the TCR beta CDR3 regions from them. HTBI primers drove first-round RT-PCR of the TCR CDR3. TCRdb processed the multiplex PCR reads anew with MiXCR; each CDR3 protein has one entry. There are about 520,000 distinct CDR3 sequences in the sample; less than 25% occur only once, and about 11% lies in the top ten. At least ten counts were recorded for this clonotype. Germline-derived CDR1 and CDR2 are SGHAT and FQNNGV. The CDR3 contains 13 residues. The V end lost 0 bases, the J end lost 9 bases, and 12 bases lay between the germline ends.

This TCR was sampled from a woman aged 25 to 39 with Graves' ophthalmopathy. V and J are TRBV11-2 and TRBJ2-7; possibly TRBD1 for D (6 bases). The sequencing sample was made of blood. The CDR3 DNA is TGTGCCAGCAGCTTAGATACAGGGCTCGCGCAGTACTTC. Its protein product is CASSLDTGLAQYF. Combining the CDR3 with reference TRBV11-2 and TRBJ2-7 gives the whole variable domain EAGVAQSPRYKIIEKRQSVAFWCNPISGHATLYWYQQILGQGPKLLIQFQNNGVVDDSQLPKDRFSAERLKGVDSTLKIQPAKLEDSAVYLCASSLDTGLAQYFGPGTRLTVT.